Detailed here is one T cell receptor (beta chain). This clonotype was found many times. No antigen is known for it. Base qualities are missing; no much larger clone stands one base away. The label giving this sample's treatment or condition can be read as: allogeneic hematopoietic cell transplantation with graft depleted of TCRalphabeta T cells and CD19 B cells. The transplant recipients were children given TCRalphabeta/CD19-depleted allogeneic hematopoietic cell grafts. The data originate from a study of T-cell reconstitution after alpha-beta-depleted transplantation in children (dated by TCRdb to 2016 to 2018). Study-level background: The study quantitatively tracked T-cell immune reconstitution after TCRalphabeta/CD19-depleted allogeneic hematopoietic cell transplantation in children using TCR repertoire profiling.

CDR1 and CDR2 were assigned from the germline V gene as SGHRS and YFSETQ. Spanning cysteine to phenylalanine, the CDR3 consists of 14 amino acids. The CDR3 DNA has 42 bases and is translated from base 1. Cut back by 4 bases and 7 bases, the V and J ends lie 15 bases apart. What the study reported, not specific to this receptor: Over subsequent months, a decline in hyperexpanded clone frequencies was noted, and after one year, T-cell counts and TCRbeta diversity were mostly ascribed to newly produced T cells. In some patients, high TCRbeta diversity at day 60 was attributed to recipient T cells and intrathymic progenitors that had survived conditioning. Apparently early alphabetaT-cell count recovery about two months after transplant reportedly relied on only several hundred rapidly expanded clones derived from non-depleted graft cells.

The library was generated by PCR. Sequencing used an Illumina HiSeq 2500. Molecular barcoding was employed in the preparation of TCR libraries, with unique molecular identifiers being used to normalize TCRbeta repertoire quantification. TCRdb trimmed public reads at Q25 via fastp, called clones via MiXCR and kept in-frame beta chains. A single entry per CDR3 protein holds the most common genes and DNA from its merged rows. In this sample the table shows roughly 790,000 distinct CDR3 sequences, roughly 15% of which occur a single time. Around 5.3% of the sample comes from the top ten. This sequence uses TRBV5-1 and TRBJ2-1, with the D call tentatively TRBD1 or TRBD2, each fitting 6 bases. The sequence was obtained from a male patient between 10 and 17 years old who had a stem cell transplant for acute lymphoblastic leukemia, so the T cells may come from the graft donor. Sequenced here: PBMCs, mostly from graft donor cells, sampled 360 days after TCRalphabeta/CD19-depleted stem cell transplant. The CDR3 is CASSLGGDWNEQFF. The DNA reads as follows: TGCGCCAGCAGCCTCGGGGGCGATTGGAATGAGCAGTTCTTC. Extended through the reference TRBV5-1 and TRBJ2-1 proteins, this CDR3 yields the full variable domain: KAGVTQTPRYLIKTRGQQVTLSCSPISGHRSVSWYQQTPGQGLQFLFEYFSETQRNKGNFPGRFSGRQFSNSRSEMNVSTLELGDSALYLCASSLGGDWNEQFFGPGTRLTVL.